What follows are 8 T cell receptor beta chains derived from one specimen sequenced in a study of regulatory T cells in long-lasting Graves disease. Indicated time point: newly diagnosed GD, antithyroid drugs for less than 3 months. Scientists built the TCR library using RNA that was extracted from PBMCs. With iRepertoire HTBI primers and Arm-PCR of CDR3 regions, TCR beta libraries were built. TCRdb redid the calling of the multiplex PCR reads with MiXCR, one entry per CDR3 protein. The sample contains hundreds of thousands of distinct CDR3 sequences, 16% of which appear only once. In addition, the sample was reused for a study of T cells in Graves' hyperthyroidism and ophthalmopathy.

The input for sequencing was peripheral blood mononuclear cells (PBMCs), taken at new diagnosis, from a patient treated with antithyroid drugs. The source of these receptors is a woman in her thirties with Graves disease.

For this clonotype: Compared with germline, one end of the junction differs, possibly owing to a read error. The chain combines TRBV12-3 or TRBV12-4 with TRBJ2-6; TRBD1 matches at 7 bases. The length of the CDR3 is 16 residues. The CDR3 DNA reads TGTACCAGCAGGAGAGAGACAGGGCAAGGGGCCAACGTCCTGACTTTC. Protein product: CTSRRETGQGANVLTF.

This clonotype has at least ten counts. The chain carries TRBV6-1 and TRBJ1-2, with D perhaps TRBD1 (6 bases). V was shortened by 6 bases and J by 1 base, with 15 bases between the two germline ends. CDR3 length: 15 residues. Germline-derived CDR1 and CDR2 are MNHNS and SASEGT. The CDR3 region has the DNA TGTGCCAGCAGCCTATCTGGACAGCTTAACTATGGCTACACCTTC. Protein product: CASSLSGQLNYGYTF.

This clonotype was detected ten times or more. The rearrangement uses TRBV28 and TRBJ2-4; maybe TRBD2 (6 bases). The CDR3 consists of 17 residues. CDR1 and CDR2 from the germline V gene are MDHEN and SYDVKM. Trimming stripped 5 bases from V and 1 base from J, with 18 bases between. Here the CDR3 DNA reads TGTGCCAGCAGTCCCCCCGGCGGGGTGGAGGCCAAAAACATTCAGTACTTC. Protein: CASSPPGGVEAKNIQYF.

The chain carries TRBV7-8 and TRBJ2-1, with D possibly TRBD2 on 6 matching bases. V dropped 3 bases and J dropped 7 bases, with 16 bases sitting between them. The CDR3 loop spans 15 amino acids. Germline V lookup: CDR1 SGHVS, CDR2 FQNEAQ. The CDR3 coding sequence is TGTGCCAGCAGCTTGGGTTACGGCGGGACGAATGAGCAGTTCTTC. Amino acid sequence: CASSLGYGGTNEQFF.

This clonotype appeared a few times. The rearrangement joins TRBV6-1 to TRBJ2-5; 9 nucleotides align to TRBD1. J was trimmed by 10 bases and V by 8 bases; bases with no gene match: 11. CDR1 MNHNS and CDR2 SASEGT come from the germline V gene. The CDR3 length is 13 residues. The CDR3 here is CASGRGQGLFQYF. The CDR3 DNA sequence: TGTGCCAGCGGGCGCGGACAGGGGCTGTTCCAGTACTTC.

This clonotype was seen at least ten times. Compared with germline, one end of the junction differs, possibly owing to a read error. This rearrangement joins TRBV27 to TRBJ2-1; 13 nucleotides match TRBD2. The CDR3 length is 14 residues. Germline assignment: CDR1 MNHEY and CDR2 SMNVEV (reference sequence). Here the CDR3 reads CASSPIGLAGAQIF. In DNA form, the CDR3 reads TGTGCCAGCAGTCCCATAGGACTAGCGGGAGCCCAAATCTTC.

This clonotype was seen many times. This chain joins TRBV9 and TRBJ2-3; no reliable D call. Germline lookup yields CDR1 SGDLS and CDR2 YYNGEE. The CDR3 has 12 residues. Trimming stripped 0 bases from V and 3 bases from J, with 2 bases between. The CDR3 reads CASSVETDTQYF. Written as DNA, the CDR3 is TGTGCCAGCAGCGTAGAAACAGATACGCAGTATTTT.

This clonotype has a handful of counts. The V and J genes are TRBV5-1 and TRBJ2-7, with TRBD1 as a possible D gene (6 bases). Germline CDR1 reads SGHRS; CDR2 reads YFSETQ. V dropped 7 bases and J dropped 6 bases, with 11 bases sitting between them. This CDR3 is 11 amino acids long. The CDR3 DNA sequence: TGCGCCAGCCAACAGACAGGCGAGCAGTACTTC. Translated, it gives CASQQTGEQYF. Full variable domain (missing parts from reference TRBV5-1 and TRBJ2-7): KAGVTQTPRYLIKTRGQQVTLSCSPISGHRSVSWYQQTPGQGLQFLFEYFSETQRNKGNFPGRFSGRQFSNSRSEMNVSTLELGDSALYLCASQQTGEQYFGPGTRLTVT.